The T cell receptor (beta chain) described here comes from a study of T cell repertoires in cytomegalovirus infection. Germline V CDR1 and CDR2: SGHRS, YFSETQ. CDR3 length equals 12 residues. Trimming left V 4 bases short and J 7 bases short, with 11 bases between. Comment on this clonotype: Its matching antigen is unknown.

TCRdb itself ran the reads through MiXCR, one entry per CDR3 protein. The data contain under 200,000 distinct CDR3 sequences, about a fifth of them seen just once; the ten biggest clones take up under 30%. The specimen was CD8+ T cells from cultured PBMCs, collected from culture after CMV antigen stimulation. The receptor was derived from a human donor in good health (CMV status not recorded). Some clones in this sample may be carry-over from other donors' samples. The rearrangement links TRBV5-1 to TRBJ1-1; TRBD1 might be the D (6 bases). CDR3 sequence: CASSLNRDEAFF. CDR3 nucleotide sequence: TGCGCCAGCAGCCTAAACAGGGATGAAGCTTTCTTT.